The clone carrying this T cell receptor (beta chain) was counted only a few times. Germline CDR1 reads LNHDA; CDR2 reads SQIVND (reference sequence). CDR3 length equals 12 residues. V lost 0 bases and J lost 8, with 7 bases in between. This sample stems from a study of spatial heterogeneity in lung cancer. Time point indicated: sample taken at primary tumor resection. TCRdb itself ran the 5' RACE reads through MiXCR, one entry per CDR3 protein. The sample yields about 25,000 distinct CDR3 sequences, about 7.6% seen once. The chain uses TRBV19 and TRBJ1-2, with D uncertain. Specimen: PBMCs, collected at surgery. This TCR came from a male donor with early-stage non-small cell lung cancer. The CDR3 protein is CASSIDLRGYTF. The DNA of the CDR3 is TGTGCCAGTAGTATAGATCTACGGGGCTACACCTTC. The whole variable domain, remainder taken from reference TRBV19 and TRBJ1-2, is DGGITQSPKYLFRKEGQNVTLSCEQNLNHDAMYWYRQDPGQGLRLIYYSQIVNDFQKGDIAEGYSVSREKKESFPLTVTSAQKNPTAFYLCASSIDLRGYTFGSGTRLTVV.